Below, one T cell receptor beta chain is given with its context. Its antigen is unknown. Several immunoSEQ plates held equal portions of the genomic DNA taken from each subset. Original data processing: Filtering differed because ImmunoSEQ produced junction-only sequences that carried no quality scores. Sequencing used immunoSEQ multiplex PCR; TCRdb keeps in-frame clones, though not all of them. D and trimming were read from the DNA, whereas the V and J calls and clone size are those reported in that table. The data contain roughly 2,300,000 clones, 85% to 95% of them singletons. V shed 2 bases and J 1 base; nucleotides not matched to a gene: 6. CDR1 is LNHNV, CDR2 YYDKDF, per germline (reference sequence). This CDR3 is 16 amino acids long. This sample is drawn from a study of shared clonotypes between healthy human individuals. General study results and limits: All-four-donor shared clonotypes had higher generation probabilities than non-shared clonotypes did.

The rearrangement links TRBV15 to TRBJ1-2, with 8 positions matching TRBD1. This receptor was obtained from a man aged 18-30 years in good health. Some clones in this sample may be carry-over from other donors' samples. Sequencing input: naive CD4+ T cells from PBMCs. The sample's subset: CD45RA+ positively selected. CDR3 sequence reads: CATSRNRGQGNYGYTF. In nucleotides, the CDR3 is TGTGCCACCAGCAGAAACAGAGGACAGGGTAACTATGGCTACACCTTC.